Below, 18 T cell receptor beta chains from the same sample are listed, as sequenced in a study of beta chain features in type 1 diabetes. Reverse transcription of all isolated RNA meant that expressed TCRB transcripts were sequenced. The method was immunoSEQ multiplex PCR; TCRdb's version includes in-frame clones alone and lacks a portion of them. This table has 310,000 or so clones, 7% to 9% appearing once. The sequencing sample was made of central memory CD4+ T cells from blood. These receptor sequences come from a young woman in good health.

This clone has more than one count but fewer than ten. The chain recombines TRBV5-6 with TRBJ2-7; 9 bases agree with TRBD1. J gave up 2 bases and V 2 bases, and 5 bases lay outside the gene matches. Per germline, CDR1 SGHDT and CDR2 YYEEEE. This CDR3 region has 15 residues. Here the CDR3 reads CASSLTGTGTYEQYF. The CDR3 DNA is TGTGCCAGCAGCTTAACCGGGACAGGGACCTACGAGCAGTACTTC.

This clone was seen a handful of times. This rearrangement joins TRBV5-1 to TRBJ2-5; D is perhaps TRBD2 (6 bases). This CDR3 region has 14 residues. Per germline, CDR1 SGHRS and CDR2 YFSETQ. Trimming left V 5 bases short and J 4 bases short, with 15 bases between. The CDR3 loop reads CASSVRDLSETQYF. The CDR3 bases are TGCGCCAGCAGTGTCCGGGACTTATCAGAGACCCAGTACTTC.

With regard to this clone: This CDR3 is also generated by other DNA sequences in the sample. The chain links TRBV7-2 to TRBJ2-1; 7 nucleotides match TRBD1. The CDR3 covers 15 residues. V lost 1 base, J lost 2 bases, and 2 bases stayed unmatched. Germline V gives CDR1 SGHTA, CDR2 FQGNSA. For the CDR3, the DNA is TGTGCCAGCAGCTTAGGCCAGGGGGCCTACAATGAGCAGTTCTTC. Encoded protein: CASSLGQGAYNEQFF.

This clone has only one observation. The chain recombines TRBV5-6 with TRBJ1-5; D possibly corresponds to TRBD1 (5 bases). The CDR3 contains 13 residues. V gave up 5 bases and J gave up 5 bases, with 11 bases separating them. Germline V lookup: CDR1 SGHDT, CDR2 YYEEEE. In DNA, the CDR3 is TGTGCCAGCAGTTCCCAGGGAGATCAGCCCCAGCATTTT. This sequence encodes CASSSQGDQPQHF.

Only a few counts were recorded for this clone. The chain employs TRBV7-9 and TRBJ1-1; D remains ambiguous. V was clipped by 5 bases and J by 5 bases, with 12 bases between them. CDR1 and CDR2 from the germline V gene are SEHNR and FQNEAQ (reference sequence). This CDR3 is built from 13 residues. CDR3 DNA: TGTGCCAGCAGCCCTCCTGCGGAAACTGAAGCTTTCTTT. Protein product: CASSPPAETEAFF.

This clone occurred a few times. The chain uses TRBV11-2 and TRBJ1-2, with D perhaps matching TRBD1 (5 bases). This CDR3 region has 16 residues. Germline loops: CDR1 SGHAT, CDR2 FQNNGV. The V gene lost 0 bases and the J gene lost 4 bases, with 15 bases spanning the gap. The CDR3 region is CASSLDPGGISYGYTF. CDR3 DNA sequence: TGTGCCAGCAGCTTAGATCCTGGGGGTATCAGCTATGGCTACACCTTC.

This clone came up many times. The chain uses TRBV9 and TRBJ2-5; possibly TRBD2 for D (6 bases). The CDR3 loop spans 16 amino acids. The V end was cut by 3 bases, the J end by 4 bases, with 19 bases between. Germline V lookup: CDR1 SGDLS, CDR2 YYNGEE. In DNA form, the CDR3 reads TGTGCCAGCAGCGCCCTCGGCGGGGCAGGGAGAGAGACCCAGTACTTC. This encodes CASSALGGAGRETQYF. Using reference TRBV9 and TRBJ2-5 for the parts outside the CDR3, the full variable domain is DSGVTQTPKHLITATGQRVTLRCSPRSGDLSVYWYQQSLDQGLQFLIQYYNGEERAKGNILERFSAQQFPDLHSELNLSSLELGDSALYFCASSALGGAGRETQYFGPGTRLLVL.

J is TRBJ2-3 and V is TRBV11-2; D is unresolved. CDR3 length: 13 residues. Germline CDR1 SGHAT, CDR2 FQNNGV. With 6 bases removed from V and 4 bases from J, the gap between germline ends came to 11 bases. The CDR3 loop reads CASSGAGSDTQYF. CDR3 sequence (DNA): TGTGCCAGCAGTGGCGCCGGGTCAGATACGCAGTATTTT. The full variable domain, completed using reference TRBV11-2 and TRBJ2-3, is EAGVAQSPRYKIIEKRQSVAFWCNPISGHATLYWYQQILGQGPKLLIQFQNNGVVDDSQLPKDRFSAERLKGVDSTLKIQPAKLEDSAVYLCASSGAGSDTQYFGPGTRLTVL.

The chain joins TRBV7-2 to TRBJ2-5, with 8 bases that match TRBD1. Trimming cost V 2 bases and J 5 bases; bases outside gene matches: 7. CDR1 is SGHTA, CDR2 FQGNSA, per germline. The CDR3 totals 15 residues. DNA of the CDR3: TGTGCCAGCAGCTTAACTTCCGACAGGGGCGAGACCCAGTACTTC. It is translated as CASSLTSDRGETQYF.

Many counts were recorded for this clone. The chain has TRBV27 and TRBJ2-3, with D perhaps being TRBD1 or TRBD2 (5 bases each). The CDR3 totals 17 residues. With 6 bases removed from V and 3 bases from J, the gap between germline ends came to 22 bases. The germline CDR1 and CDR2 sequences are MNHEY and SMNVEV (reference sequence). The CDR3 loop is CASSQRGHGTVTDTQYF. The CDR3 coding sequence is TGTGCCAGCAGCCAAAGGGGTCACGGGACCGTTACAGATACGCAGTATTTT.

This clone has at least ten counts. The CDR3 loop is CASSLSTQGTGYNEQFF. CDR3 in DNA: TGTGCCAGCAGCCTGTCAACCCAGGGGACTGGCTACAATGAGCAGTTCTTC. The chain has TRBV5-6 and TRBJ2-1; D may be TRBD1 or TRBD2 (6 bases each). The CDR3 is made up of 17 amino acids. Per germline, CDR1 SGHDT and CDR2 YYEEEE. Trimming stripped 4 bases from V and 3 bases from J, with 20 bases between.

The CDR3 reads CASSLGLTGGSYGYTF. The DNA for the CDR3 is TGCGCCAGCAGCTTGGGGCTAACAGGGGGATCCTATGGCTACACCTTC. The gene calls are TRBV5-1 and TRBJ1-2; 8 bases are a match to TRBD1. V lost 0 bases to trimming and J lost 4 bases; unmatched junction nucleotides: 8. The germline V gene has CDR1 SGHRS and CDR2 YFSETQ. CDR3 size: 16 residues.

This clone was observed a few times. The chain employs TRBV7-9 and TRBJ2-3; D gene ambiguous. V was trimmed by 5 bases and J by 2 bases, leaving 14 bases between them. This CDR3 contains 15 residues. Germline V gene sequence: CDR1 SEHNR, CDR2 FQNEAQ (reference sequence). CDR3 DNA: TGTGCCAGCAGCCTGGCACAAGGCAACACAGATACGCAGTATTTT. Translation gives CASSLAQGNTDTQYF.

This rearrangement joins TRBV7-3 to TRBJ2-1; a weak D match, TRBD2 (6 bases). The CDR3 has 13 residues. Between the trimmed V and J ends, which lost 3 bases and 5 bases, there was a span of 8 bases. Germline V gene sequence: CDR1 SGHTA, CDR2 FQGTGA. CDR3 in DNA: TGTGCCAGCAGCTTTTCTAGCGACAATGAGCAGTTCTTC. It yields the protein CASSFSSDNEQFF.

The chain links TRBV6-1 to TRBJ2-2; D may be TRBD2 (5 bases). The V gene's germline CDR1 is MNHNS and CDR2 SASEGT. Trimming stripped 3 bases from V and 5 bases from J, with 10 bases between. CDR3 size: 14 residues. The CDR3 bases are TGTGCCAGCAGTGACAGCGGAGTAACCGGGGAGCTGTTTTTT. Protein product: CASSDSGVTGELFF.

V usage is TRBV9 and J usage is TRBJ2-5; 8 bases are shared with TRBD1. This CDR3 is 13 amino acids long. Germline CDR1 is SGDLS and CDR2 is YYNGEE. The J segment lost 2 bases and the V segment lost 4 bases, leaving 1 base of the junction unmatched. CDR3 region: CASSRTGQETQYF. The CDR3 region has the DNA TGTGCCAGCAGCCGGACAGGGCAAGAGACCCAGTACTTC.

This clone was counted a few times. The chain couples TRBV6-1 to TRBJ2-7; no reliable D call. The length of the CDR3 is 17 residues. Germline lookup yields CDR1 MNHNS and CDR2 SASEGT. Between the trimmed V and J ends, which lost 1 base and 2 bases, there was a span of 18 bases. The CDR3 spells CASSEVFSPVMPYEQYF. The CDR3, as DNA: TGTGCCAGCAGTGAAGTCTTCTCCCCGGTGATGCCCTACGAGCAGTACTTC.

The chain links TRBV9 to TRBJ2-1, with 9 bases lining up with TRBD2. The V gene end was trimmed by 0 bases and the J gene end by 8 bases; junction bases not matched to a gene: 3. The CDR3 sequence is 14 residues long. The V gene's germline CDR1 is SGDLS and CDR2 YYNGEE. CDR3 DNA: TGTGCCAGCAGCGTAGGGACTAGCGTCTATGAGCAGTTCTTC. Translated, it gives CASSVGTSVYEQFF.